The 20 T cell receptor beta chains below come from one sample, sequenced in a study of shared clonotypes between healthy human individuals (dated by TCRdb to 2018 to 2021). Libraries were built with the immunoSEQ multiplex PCR assay. The table was pulled from immuneACCESS by TCRdb, which kept in-frame rearrangements only. Such tables lose some clones; where checked, under half of the loss comes from unresolved V genes, and the rest has no known cause. Recorded for this sample are approximately 1,000,000 clones; approximately 75% of them occurred a single time. About 0.89% of the sample goes to the ten largest clones. Sequencing was carried out using memory CD4+ T cells from PBMCs. The cell subset or site label corresponds to: CD45RA-negative fraction. Receptors were obtained from a man between 18 and 35 years old in good health. Some clones in this sample may be carry-over from other donors' samples.

This sequence joins TRBV14 and TRBJ2-7, with D tentatively TRBD1 or TRBD2 (5 bases each). The germline gives CDR1 SGHDN, CDR2 FVKESK. V dropped 2 bases and J dropped 6 bases, with 11 bases sitting between them. The CDR3 is made up of 13 amino acids. The CDR3 here is CASSQLDGAEQYF. CDR3 DNA sequence: TGTGCCAGCAGCCAACTAGACGGGGCCGAGCAGTACTTC. The whole variable domain, remainder taken from reference TRBV14 and TRBJ2-7, is EAGVTQFPSHSVIEKGQTVTLRCDPISGHDNLYWYRRVMGKEIKFLLHFVKESKQDESGMPNNRFLAERTGGTYSTLKVQPAELEDSGVYFCASSQLDGAEQYFGPGTRLTVT.

The chain couples TRBV11-2 to TRBJ2-2; 9 nucleotides align to TRBD1. After removal of 3 bases from V and 0 bases from J, the junction contained 5 bases not matched to a gene. The CDR3 is 17 amino acids. Germline V gives CDR1 SGHAT, CDR2 FQNNGV. CDR3 protein: CASSLTGGRANTGELFF. The CDR3 nucleotides are TGTGCCAGCAGCTTGACAGGGGGAAGGGCGAACACCGGGGAGCTGTTTTTT.

This clone was seen a handful of times. V is TRBV18 and J is TRBJ1-5; 10 positions match TRBD1. The CDR3 loop spans 17 amino acids. V gave up 2 bases and J gave up 1 base; unmatched junction bases: 5. From germline, CDR1 is KGHSH and CDR2 LQKENI. The CDR3 DNA sequence: TGTGCCAGCTCACCAAGGGACAGGGGAAGAAGCAATCAGCCCCAGCATTTT. Its translation: CASSPRDRGRSNQPQHF. The full variable domain, with the rest looked up from reference TRBV18 and TRBJ1-5, is NAGVMQNPRHLVRRRGQEARLRCSPMKGHSHVYWYRQLPEEGLKFMVYLQKENIIDESGMPKERFSAEFPKEGPSILRIQQVVRGDSAAYFCASSPRDRGRSNQPQHFGDGTRLSIL.

This clone was seen a single time. The chain employs TRBV28 and TRBJ2-3; 10 positions agree with TRBD2. Looked up from germline, CDR1 is MDHEN and CDR2 is SYDVKM. The CDR3 spans 18 residues. The trim removed 3 bases at V and 1 base at J, leaving 10 bases unmatched. The CDR3 DNA reads TGTGCCAGCAGTTTCTCCCTAGCGGGAGATCTGGGCACAGATACGCAGTATTTT. It is translated as CASSFSLAGDLGTDTQYF.

The rearrangement links TRBV4-1 to TRBJ2-5, with unresolved D. V was pared by 3 bases and J by 2 bases, with 10 bases between. This CDR3 region has 14 residues. The germline V gene encodes CDR1 MGHRA and CDR2 YSYEKL. The CDR3 sequence is CASSHVSLQETQYF. CDR3 DNA: TGCGCCAGCAGCCATGTAAGCCTTCAAGAGACCCAGTACTTC.

The chain links TRBV7-9 to TRBJ1-3; a weak D match, TRBD1 (5 bases). There are 12 residues in the CDR3. CDR1 and CDR2 from the germline V gene are SEHNR and FQNEAQ (reference sequence). The V end was cut by 1 base, the J end by 10 bases, with 8 bases between. The CDR3: CASSLVGGTIYF. The CDR3 region has the DNA TGTGCCAGCAGCTTAGTCGGGGGTACCATATATTTT.

The V gene is TRBV2, the J gene TRBJ2-7; D gene ambiguous. Trimming pared 4 bases from V and 2 bases from J, leaving 12 bases between. The germline V gene encodes CDR1 SNHLY and CDR2 FYNNEI. This CDR3 spans 14 amino acids. The CDR3 coding sequence is TGTGCCAGCAGTGTGGAGCTCCTAGCCTACGAGCAGTACTTC. Amino acids: CASSVELLAYEQYF.

V and J are TRBV5-1 and TRBJ2-5; a weak D match, TRBD1 (5 bases). Trimming pared 4 bases from V and 5 bases from J, leaving 12 bases between. This CDR3 is 13 amino acids long. Germline-derived CDR1 and CDR2 are SGHRS and YFSETQ. The CDR3 loop reads CASSNAGPETQYF. The CDR3 DNA sequence: TGCGCCAGCAGCAACGCAGGGCCGGAGACCCAGTACTTC.

This clone has only a few counts. This chain uses TRBV5-4 with TRBJ2-1; 15 bases agree with TRBD2. V was pared by 3 bases and J by 7 bases, with 2 bases of the junction left unmatched. The CDR3 spans 15 residues. Germline V gene data show CDR1 as SGHNT and CDR2 as YYREEE (reference sequence). Written as DNA, the CDR3 is TGTGCCAGCAGCTCGGGACTAGCGGGAGGTAATGAGCAGTTCTTC. It is translated as CASSSGLAGGNEQFF.

CDR3: CASSVSGSSDTQYF. CDR3 sequence (DNA): TGTGCCAGCAGCGTTAGCGGGAGTTCAGATACGCAGTATTTT. The V gene is TRBV6-4, the J gene TRBJ2-3; the match to TRBD2 covers 9 bases. CDR1 MRHNA and CDR2 SNTAGT come from the germline V gene. With 6 bases clipped from V and 4 bases from J, the junction kept 5 bases outside the gene matches. This CDR3 region has 14 residues.

The chain links TRBV5-1 to TRBJ1-4, with a tentative D call TRBD1 (6 bases). The CDR3 is 14 amino acids. Germline V lookup: CDR1 SGHRS, CDR2 YFSETQ. The V end lost 4 bases, the J end lost 4 bases, and 11 bases lay between the germline ends. The CDR3 region is CASSPRTVNEKLFF. The CDR3 DNA follows: TGCGCCAGCAGCCCCCGGACAGTTAATGAAAAACTGTTTTTT. Full variable domain (rest looked up from reference TRBV5-1 and TRBJ1-4): KAGVTQTPRYLIKTRGQQVTLSCSPISGHRSVSWYQQTPGQGLQFLFEYFSETQRNKGNFPGRFSGRQFSNSRSEMNVSTLELGDSALYLCASSPRTVNEKLFFGSGTQLSVL.

The DNA for the CDR3 is TGTGCCAGCAGCGTAACTAGCGGGAGAAACTCCTACGAGCAGTACTTC. Translating gives CASSVTSGRNSYEQYF. This chain joins TRBV7-8 and TRBJ2-7, with 11 bases lining up with TRBD2. The trim removed 5 bases at V and 0 bases at J, leaving 6 bases unmatched. This CDR3 region has 16 residues. Per the germline V gene, CDR1 is SGHVS and CDR2 is FQNEAQ.

The chain joins TRBV7-3 to TRBJ1-1, with D perhaps TRBD1 (5 bases). The CDR3 loop spans 13 amino acids. V was shortened by 2 bases and J by 8 bases, with 12 bases between the two germline ends. CDR1 and CDR2 (germline): SGHTA, FQGTGA. The CDR3 region is CASSLGLGQEAFF. The DNA for the CDR3 is TGTGCCAGCAGCTTAGGACTTGGACAAGAAGCTTTCTTT.

This chain connects TRBV6-5 to TRBJ1-1; D remains ambiguous. Deletions cut 2 bases from V and 0 bases from J, with 4 bases between. This CDR3 is built from 13 residues. The germline gives CDR1 MNHEY, CDR2 SVGAGI. The CDR3: CASSYMMNTEAFF. CDR3 coding DNA: TGTGCCAGCAGTTACATGATGAACACTGAAGCTTTCTTT.

This clone was seen a handful of times. V gene TRBV15 combines with J gene TRBJ2-1, with TRBD1 as a possible D gene (6 bases). Trimming left V 6 bases short and J 1 base short, with 10 bases between. The germline CDR1 and CDR2 sequences are LNHNV and YYDKDF (reference sequence). The CDR3 runs to 14 residues. The CDR3 DNA follows: TGTGCCACCAGGACAGGCGGTTCCTACAATGAGCAGTTCTTC. Protein product: CATRTGGSYNEQFF.

J is TRBJ2-1 and V is TRBV10-3; D is ambiguous. The ends were cut back, 3 bases at V and 7 bases at J, with 4 bases in the middle. This CDR3 contains 11 residues. Germline V gene data show CDR1 as ENHRY and CDR2 as SYGVKD. As DNA, the CDR3 is TGTGCCATCAGTGATGGGAATGAGCAGTTCTTC. Amino acids: CAISDGNEQFF.

CDR3 loop: CASSIIDATNEKLFF. In DNA, the CDR3 is TGTGCCAGTAGTATTATCGATGCAACTAATGAAAAACTGTTTTTT. The J gene is TRBJ1-4, the V gene TRBV19; no clear D gene. Trimming took 3 bases from V and 0 from J, leaving 8 bases between them. The germline CDR1 and CDR2 sequences are LNHDA and SQIVND (reference sequence). The CDR3 has 15 residues.

In this sample, this clone turned up once. It may be a read error: a sequence one base away is much more abundant. The chain links TRBV7-9 to TRBJ2-5; 15 bases are shared with TRBD2. After removal of 5 bases from V and 5 bases from J, the junction contained 0 bases not matched to a gene. The length of the CDR3 is 14 residues. Germline CDR1 and CDR2: SEHNR and FQNEAQ (reference sequence). CDR3 nucleotide sequence: TGTGCCAGCAGCGGACTAGCGGGAGGGGAGACCCAGTACTTC. This gives the protein CASSGLAGGETQYF. Together with reference TRBV7-9 and TRBJ2-5, the CDR3 gives the full variable domain: DTGVSQNPRHKITKRGQNVTFRCDPISEHNRLYWYRQTLGQGPEFLTYFQNEAQLEKSRLLSDRFSAERPKGSFSTLEIQRTEQGDSAMYLCASSGLAGGETQYFGPGTRLLVL.

V gene TRBV18 combines with J gene TRBJ2-7, with D possibly being TRBD2 (6 bases). The germline V and J ends were trimmed by 2 bases and 3 bases, with 8 bases remaining between them. Per the germline V gene, CDR1 is KGHSH and CDR2 is LQKENI. This CDR3 is 13 amino acids long. The CDR3 loop is CASSPSGFYEQYF. CDR3 coding DNA: TGTGCCAGCTCACCAAGCGGGTTCTACGAGCAGTACTTC.

The rearrangement uses TRBV12-2 and TRBJ1-5. TRBV12-2 corresponds to a pseudogene. The CDR3 sequence is 19 residues long. DNA for the CDR3: TGTGCAAGTCGCTTAGCCTACCGTTTTATCCGTGATAGCAATCAGCCCCAGCATTTT. Translation gives CASRLAYRFIRDSNQPQHF.